This T cell receptor beta chain originates from a study of metastatic and nonmetastatic thyroid tumors. No patient had received any treatment before thyroid surgery. This clone was recorded many times. Its specificity is unknown. TCRdb re-analyzed the PCR reads using MiXCR. This table has approximately 30,000 clones, around a sixth appearing once. V trimming: 6 bases; J trimming: 7 bases; junction bases outside the gene matches: 8. This CDR3 comprises 14 residues. The V gene's germline CDR1 is MDHEN and CDR2 SYDVKM. Findings and caveats of the study: Versus benign nodules, malignant thyroid tumors reportedly had significantly higher TCR beta diversity, in blood and tumor.

The rearrangement joins TRBV28 to TRBJ2-2, with 7 bases lining up with TRBD1. This TCR was recovered from a male donor with papillary thyroid cancer or a benign thyroid nodule (not recorded which). Some clones in this sample may be carry-over from other donors' samples. Sequences were obtained from blood. The CDR3 is CASRRQGVVGELFF. The CDR3 nucleotides read TGTGCCAGCAGACGACAGGGAGTGGTCGGGGAGCTGTTTTTT.